This TCR beta chain stems from a study of vaccination effects on CD4 cells after COVID-19. About the research overall: Following the second dose by a median of 72 days, the post-vaccine samples were obtained. Study observations and caveats: Clones arising from infection and from vaccination showed marked clonal contraction late after vaccination.

In the case of this clone: Its antigen remains unknown.

Here immunoSEQ multiplex PCR was the method, and the copy in TCRdb shows in-frame clones only, minus some. This sample has roughly 71,000 clones, with 80% to 85% found just once. Looked up from germline, CDR1 is KGHSH and CDR2 is LQKENI. V lost 6 bases, J lost 2 bases, and 16 bases stayed unmatched. The CDR3 is 18 residues long. ViraFEST used viral peptide pools to expand antigen-specific CD4+ T cells before sequencing. The culture ran for about 11 days, and then CD4+ T cells were isolated. Participants got two doses of BNT162b2 or mRNA-1273 vaccine. Vaccine recipients lacked prior SARS-CoV-2 infection and had negative nucleocapsid antibodies. A few million PBMC per well were cultured with around 10 IU/ml IL-2 and roughly 9.9 ug/ml peptides.

The chain has TRBV18 and TRBJ2-3; 8 bases map to TRBD2. The source was CD4+ T cells from PBMCs cultured with HCoV-229E spike peptides, collected after COVID-19 vaccination. This TCR derives from a human donor who received a COVID-19 vaccine. The CDR3 reads CASSLRLLAGGNTDTQYF. The CDR3 DNA follows: TGTGCCAGCTCCCTCAGGCTACTGGCGGGGGGAAACACAGATACGCAGTATTTT.